The source of this TCR beta chain is a study of OX40 agonist ivuxolimab in advanced cancers. Study-wide background: The patients got ivuxolimab, which is an agonistic anti-OX40 (CD134) antibody. The dose-escalation cohort was around 83% male, with a mean age of around 60 years, ranging roughly 23 to 85.

The study, taken as a whole, reports: Low normalized T-cell clonal expansion was additionally recorded for some nonresponders.

With regard to this clone: Antigen unknown.

Assay: immunoSEQ multiplex PCR; the TCRdb copy retains only in-frame clones and omits some. The repertoire holds 50,000 or so clones, roughly 93% seen once, with approximately 24% in the top ten. This receptor was identified in an adult with an advanced solid tumor such as melanoma, head and neck, liver or kidney cancer. Here the sequenced sample was CD4+ or CD8+ T cells sorted from blood, taken in a trial of the OX40 agonist ivuxolimab.

The CDR3 loop is CASQNRGVSGANVLTF. CDR3 nucleotides: TGCGCCAGCCAAAACAGGGGGGTCTCTGGGGCCAACGTCCTGACTTTC. This chain uses TRBV10-1 with TRBJ2-6; 8 bases align to TRBD1. Germline V CDR1 and CDR2: WNHNN, SYGVQD (reference sequence). The CDR3 consists of 16 residues. V lost 8 bases to trimming and J lost 0 bases; unmatched junction nucleotides: 6.